A single sample is the source of the 3 T cell receptor beta chains below, sequenced in a study of post-analysis software for immune sequencing data. Study-wide findings and caveats: Higher frequency in patients than in controls was seen for about five TRBV segments, with TRBV5-6, TRBV5-1 and TRBV20-1 among them.

No cognate antigen is known for these TCRs. Unique-molecular-identifier-tagged TCR beta cDNA libraries were used. TCRdb re-derived calls from the PCR reads in MiXCR, one entry per CDR3 protein. The repertoire includes roughly 870,000 distinct CDR3 sequences, roughly 50% of them detected once, and roughly 4.4% sits in the top ten. What was sequenced was blood. The origin of the receptors is a girl under 18 with multiple sclerosis.

The chain uses TRBV7-2 and TRBJ1-2; D not resolved. The CDR3 loop spans 13 amino acids. Germline values: CDR1 SGHTA, CDR2 FQGNSA. V shed 5 bases and J shed 2 bases, with 9 bases lying between them. In DNA, the CDR3 is TGTGCCAGCAGCCCTAGCGTGAACTATGGCTACACCTTC. It specifies CASSPSVNYGYTF. The complete variable domain, with remaining parts taken from reference TRBV7-2 and TRBJ1-2, reads GAGVSQSPSNKVTEKGKDVELRCDPISGHTALYWYRQSLGQGLEFLIYFQGNSAPDKSGLPSDRFSAERTGGSVSTLTIQRTQQEDSAVYLCASSPSVNYGYTFGSGTRLTVV.

The V and J genes are TRBV5-5 and TRBJ2-7; 7 bases line up with TRBD2. In germline, CDR1 is SGHKS, CDR2 YYEKEE (reference sequence). V lost 2 bases, J lost 0 bases, and 5 bases stayed unmatched. This CDR3 region has 15 residues. CDR3: CASSFMGGFSYEQYF. CDR3 DNA: TGTGCCAGCAGCTTTATGGGGGGGTTCTCCTACGAGCAGTACTTC. The variable domain in full, with the rest retrieved from reference TRBV5-5 and TRBJ2-7, is DAGVTQSPTHLIKTRGQQVTLRCSPISGHKSVSWYQQVLGQGPQFIFQYYEKEERGRGNFPDRFSARQFPNYSSELNVNALLLGDSALYLCASSFMGGFSYEQYFGPGTRLTVT.

The genes are TRBV7-2 and TRBJ1-6; the D is unclear. The CDR3 is 16 residues long. V gave up 4 bases and J gave up 8 bases, with 18 bases separating them. CDR1 is SGHTA, CDR2 FQGNSA, per germline. CDR3 sequence (DNA): TGTGCCAGCAGCTCAGCATCTGGGCAGTTTTATTCACCCCTCCACTTT. It codes for CASSSASGQFYSPLHF.